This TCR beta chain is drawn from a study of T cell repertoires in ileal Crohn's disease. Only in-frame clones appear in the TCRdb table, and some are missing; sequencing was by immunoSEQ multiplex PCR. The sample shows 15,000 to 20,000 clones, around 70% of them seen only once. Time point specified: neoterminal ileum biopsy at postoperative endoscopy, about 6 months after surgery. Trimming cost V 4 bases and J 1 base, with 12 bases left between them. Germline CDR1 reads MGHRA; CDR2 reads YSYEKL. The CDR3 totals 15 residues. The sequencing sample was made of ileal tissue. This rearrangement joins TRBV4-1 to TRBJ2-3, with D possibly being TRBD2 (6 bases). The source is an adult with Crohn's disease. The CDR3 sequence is CASSRGLGGTDTQYF. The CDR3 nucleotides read TGCGCCAGCAGCCGGGGACTGGGGGGCACAGATACGCAGTATTTT.